Shown below are 20 T cell receptor beta chains from a single sample sequenced in a study of cytotoxic CD8 clonotypes in ibrutinib-treated CLL. Clones were read by immunoSEQ multiplex PCR, and TCRdb kept only the in-frame ones, dropping some. The data show fewer than 80,000 clones, with approximately 62% seen just once and roughly 15% held by the top ten. Sample: PBMCs, taken after 12 months of ibrutinib treatment. All receptors come from a human donor with chronic lymphocytic leukemia.

The chain joins TRBV4-2 to TRBJ2-1, with TRBD2 as a possible D gene (6 bases). The CDR3 has 15 residues. Deletions cut 3 bases from V and 5 bases from J, with 14 bases between. Looked up from germline, CDR1 is LGHNA and CDR2 is YNFKEQ. The CDR3 DNA is TGTGCCAGCAGCCAGAGAGGGTGGGGGGACAATGAGCAGTTCTTC. Translated, it gives CASSQRGWGDNEQFF.

The chain carries TRBV5-1 and TRBJ2-5; tentatively, D is TRBD1 or TRBD2 (5 bases each). Germline loops: CDR1 SGHRS, CDR2 YFSETQ. The CDR3 has 13 amino acids. Between the trimmed V and J ends, which lost 4 bases and 9 bases, there was a span of 16 bases. The CDR3 protein is CASSMGPWEAQYF. The DNA of the CDR3 is TGCGCCAGCAGCATGGGACCCTGGGAAGCCCAGTACTTC.

Only a few counts were recorded for this clone. The V and J genes are TRBV15 and TRBJ2-1, with a possible D match to TRBD2 (6 bases). This CDR3 region has 16 residues. V shed 3 bases and J shed 1 base, with 13 bases lying between them. Germline CDR1 LNHNV, CDR2 YYDKDF (reference sequence). CDR3 amino acids: CATSSIPGLSYNEQFF. The CDR3 DNA is TGTGCCACCAGCAGCATCCCGGGACTGTCCTACAATGAGCAGTTCTTC.

A single count supports this clone. V usage is TRBV10-2 and J usage is TRBJ1-6; D possibly corresponds to TRBD1 (6 bases). Germline CDR1 WSHSY, CDR2 SAAADI. Deletions cut 6 bases from V and 8 bases from J, with 17 bases between. The CDR3 loop spans 15 amino acids. The CDR3 here is CASRITGRIDSPLHF. CDR3 coding DNA: TGCGCCAGCAGAATTACAGGGAGGATAGATTCACCCCTCCACTTT.

Points on this clone: At the DNA level, this CDR3 is encoded by other sequences in the same sample as well. The V call is TRBV6-1, the J call TRBJ1-1; 7 bases are shared with TRBD1. Germline CDR1 MNHNS, CDR2 SASEGT. The CDR3 consists of 14 residues. Losses at the gene ends were 6 bases for V and 3 bases for J; bases not matched to a gene: 7. The CDR3 protein is CASSRQGGDTEAFF. The CDR3 region has the DNA TGTGCCAGCAGCCGACAGGGAGGAGACACTGAAGCTTTCTTT.

The chain uses TRBV14 and TRBJ2-2; D ambiguous. The V end lost 0 bases, the J end lost 4 bases, and 6 bases lay between the germline ends. Germline CDR1 is SGHDN and CDR2 is FVKESK. The CDR3 contains 14 residues. For the CDR3, the DNA is TGTGCCAGCAGCCAAGAGCTTCTCACCGGGGAGCTGTTTTTT. This sequence encodes CASSQELLTGELFF.

The V call is TRBV10-3, the J call TRBJ1-2; the D is unclear. CDR3 length: 15 residues. Germline CDR1 is ENHRY and CDR2 is SYGVKD. Deletions cut 4 bases from V and 4 bases from J, with 16 bases between. The CDR3 spells CAISALGSGFYGYTF. In DNA, the CDR3 is TGTGCCATCAGTGCCTTGGGGTCGGGGTTCTATGGCTACACCTTC.

Only a few counts were recorded for this clone. This chain connects TRBV7-9 to TRBJ2-3; 13 bases map to TRBD2. CDR3 length: 16 residues. After removal of 3 bases from V and 4 bases from J, the junction contained 4 bases not matched to a gene. CDR1 and CDR2 from the germline V gene are SEHNR and FQNEAQ (reference sequence). The CDR3 sequence: CASSFGLAGAPDTQYF. CDR3 sequence (DNA): TGTGCCAGCAGCTTCGGACTAGCGGGAGCCCCAGATACGCAGTATTTT.

This clone showed up just a few times. The chain employs TRBV30 and TRBJ2-3; tentatively, D is TRBD2 (5 bases). The germline CDR1 and CDR2 sequences are GTSNPN and SVGIG (reference sequence). This CDR3 is 11 amino acids long. CDR3 residues: CATGYTDTQYF. The CDR3 coding sequence is TGTGCGACGGGGTACACAGATACGCAGTATTTT.

Only a few counts were recorded for this clone. The chain combines TRBV2 with TRBJ1-5, with a tentative D call TRBD1 (6 bases). CDR1 SNHLY and CDR2 FYNNEI come from the germline V gene. This CDR3 has 14 amino acids. Trimming removed 5 bases at V and 5 bases at J, with 13 bases between. The CDR3 reads CASSPDRLYQPQHF. As DNA, the CDR3 is TGTGCCAGCAGTCCGGACAGATTATATCAGCCCCAGCATTTT.

The chain combines TRBV5-1 with TRBJ2-7, with 11 bases fitting TRBD2. Germline CDR1 is SGHRS and CDR2 is YFSETQ. The trim removed 4 bases at V and 4 bases at J, leaving 4 bases unmatched. The CDR3 spans 14 residues. The CDR3 is CASSPTSGSYEQYF. In DNA, the CDR3 is TGCGCCAGCAGCCCCACTAGCGGGAGTTACGAGCAGTACTTC.

V usage is TRBV27 and J usage is TRBJ2-2; tentative D call: TRBD1 (6 bases). Trimming took 6 bases from V and 5 from J, leaving 13 bases between them. The CDR3 covers 14 residues. Germline V gene sequence: CDR1 MNHEY, CDR2 SMNVEV (reference sequence). DNA of the CDR3: TGTGCCAGCAGAGGGGGAGCGTGGACCGGGGAGCTGTTTTTT. It yields the protein CASRGGAWTGELFF.

The rearrangement uses TRBV27 and TRBJ1-4, with 11 bases aligning to TRBD1. Germline V gene lookup returns CDR1 MNHEY and CDR2 SMNVEV (reference sequence). CDR3 length: 17 amino acids. J gave up 2 bases and V 5 bases, and 7 bases lay outside the gene matches. CDR3 coding DNA: TGTGCCAGCAGTCTGGACAGGGGGCTGGGGACTAATGAAAAACTGTTTTTT. Its translation: CASSLDRGLGTNEKLFF.

V is TRBV30 and J is TRBJ1-2; D is ambiguous. The ends were cut back, 0 bases at V and 1 base at J, with 0 bases in the middle. Looked up from germline, CDR1 is GTSNPN and CDR2 is SVGIG (reference sequence). The CDR3 totals 11 residues. This chain's CDR3 is CAWSVNYGYTF. CDR3 DNA: TGTGCCTGGAGTGTTAACTATGGCTACACCTTC.

V and J are TRBV5-1 and TRBJ2-5; D call uncertain. CDR1 is SGHRS and CDR2 is YFSETQ in the germline V gene. Trimming pared 4 bases from V and 4 bases from J, leaving 11 bases between. The CDR3 has 13 residues. The CDR3 is CASSMDGPETQYF. Here the CDR3 DNA reads TGCGCCAGCAGCATGGACGGACCAGAGACCCAGTACTTC.

The V and J genes are TRBV7-7 and TRBJ2-5; D might be TRBD2 (6 bases). With 5 bases removed from V and 5 bases from J, the gap between germline ends came to 15 bases. Germline V gene data show CDR1 as SSHAT and CDR2 as FNYEAQ (reference sequence). This CDR3 region has 14 residues. The CDR3 is CASSPGLPSETQYF. As DNA, the CDR3 is TGTGCCAGCAGCCCGGGACTTCCCTCGGAGACCCAGTACTTC.

This chain uses TRBV5-6 with TRBJ2-1, with D uncertain. Trimming pared 1 base from V and 5 bases from J, leaving 10 bases between. Germline CDR1 reads SGHDT; CDR2 reads YYEEEE. The CDR3 runs to 14 residues. The CDR3 here is CASSLLRRDNEQFF. CDR3 DNA sequence: TGTGCCAGCAGCTTGCTAAGGAGAGACAATGAGCAGTTCTTC.

This chain connects TRBV13 to TRBJ2-1, with TRBD2 as a possible D gene (5 bases). Trimming pared 2 bases from V and 0 bases from J, leaving 11 bases between. Germline V gives CDR1 PRHDT, CDR2 FYEKMQ (reference sequence). The CDR3 is 16 residues long. As DNA, the CDR3 is TGTGCCAGCAGCTTAACAACGGGAAGCTCCTACAATGAGCAGTTCTTC. Its translation is CASSLTTGSSYNEQFF.

By share, this clone ranks as medium-sized (0.01 to 0.1%). The rearrangement joins TRBV7-8 to TRBJ2-7; 10 bases line up with TRBD1. After removal of 1 base from V and 6 bases from J, the junction contained 6 bases not matched to a gene. This CDR3 has 15 amino acids. The germline gives CDR1 SGHVS, CDR2 FQNEAQ. The CDR3 DNA follows: TGTGCCAGCAGCTTAGTGGGGACAGGGGATGGCGAGCAGTACTTC. It encodes CASSLVGTGDGEQYF.

The chain combines TRBV6-5 with TRBJ1-2; 8 nucleotides agree with TRBD1. V trimming: 9 bases; J trimming: 2 bases; junction bases outside the gene matches: 2. The CDR3 consists of 12 residues. CDR1 is MNHEY and CDR2 is SVGAGI in the germline V gene. The CDR3 reads CASQGANYGYTF. The CDR3 region has the DNA TGTGCCAGTCAGGGGGCCAACTATGGCTACACCTTC.